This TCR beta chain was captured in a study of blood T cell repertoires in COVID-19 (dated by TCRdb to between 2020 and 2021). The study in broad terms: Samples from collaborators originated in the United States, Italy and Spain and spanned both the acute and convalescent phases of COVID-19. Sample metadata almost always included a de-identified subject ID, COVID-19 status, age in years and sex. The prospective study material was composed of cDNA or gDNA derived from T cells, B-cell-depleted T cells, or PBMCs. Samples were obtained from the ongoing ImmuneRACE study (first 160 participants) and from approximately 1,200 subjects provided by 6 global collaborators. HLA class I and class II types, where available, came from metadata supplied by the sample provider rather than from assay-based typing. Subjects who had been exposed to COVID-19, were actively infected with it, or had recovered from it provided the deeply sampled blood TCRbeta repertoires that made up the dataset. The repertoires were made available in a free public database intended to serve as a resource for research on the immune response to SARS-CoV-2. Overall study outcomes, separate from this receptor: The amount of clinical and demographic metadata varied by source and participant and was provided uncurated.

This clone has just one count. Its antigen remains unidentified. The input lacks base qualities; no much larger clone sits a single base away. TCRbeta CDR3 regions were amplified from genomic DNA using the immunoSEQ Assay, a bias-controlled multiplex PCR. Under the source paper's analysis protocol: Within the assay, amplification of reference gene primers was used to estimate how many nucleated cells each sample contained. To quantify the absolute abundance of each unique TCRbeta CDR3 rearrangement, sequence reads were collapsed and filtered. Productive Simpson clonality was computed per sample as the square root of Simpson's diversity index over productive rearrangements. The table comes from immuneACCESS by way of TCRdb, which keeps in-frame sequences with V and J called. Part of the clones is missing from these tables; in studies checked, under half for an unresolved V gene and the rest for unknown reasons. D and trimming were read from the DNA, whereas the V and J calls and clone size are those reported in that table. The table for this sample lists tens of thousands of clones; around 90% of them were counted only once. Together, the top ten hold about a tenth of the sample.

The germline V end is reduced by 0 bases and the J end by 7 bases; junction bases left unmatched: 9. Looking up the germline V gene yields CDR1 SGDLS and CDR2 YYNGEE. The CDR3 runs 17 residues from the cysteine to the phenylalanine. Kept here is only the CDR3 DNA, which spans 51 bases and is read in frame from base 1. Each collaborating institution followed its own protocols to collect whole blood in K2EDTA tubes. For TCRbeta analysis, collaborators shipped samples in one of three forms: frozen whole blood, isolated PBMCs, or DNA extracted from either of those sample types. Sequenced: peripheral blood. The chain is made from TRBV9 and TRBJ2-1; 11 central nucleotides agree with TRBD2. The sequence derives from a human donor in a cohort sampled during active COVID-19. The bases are TGTGCCAGCAGCGTAGACCTAACTAGCGGGAGTACGAATGAGCAGTTCTTC. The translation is CASSVDLTSGSTNEQFF.